This T cell receptor (beta chain) comes out of a study of TIL therapy for anti-PD-1-resistant metastatic lung cancer. For the study at large: Median tumor mutation burden was about 1.5 mutations per megabase.

Time point described: pre-treatment sample, taken before nivolumab and TIL therapy. Patients were adults with stage 4 NSCLC. This was the immunoSEQ v3 assay. Libraries were sequenced to around 2 million read pairs (survey) or roughly 5-6.5 million (deep). Data came from immunoSEQ multiplex PCR; TCRdb stores just in-frame clones and leaves some out. The table shows about 59,000 clones, with over 75% occurring only once. This CDR3 region has 15 residues. The germline CDR1 and CDR2 sequences are LGHDT and YNNKEL (reference sequence). Trimming shortened V by 4 bases and J by 2 bases, and 15 bases separated the two germline ends. This clone has just one count.

The receptor comes from a person aged 25-79 years with non-small cell lung cancer. The V gene is TRBV3-1 (or the pseudogene TRBV3-2), the J gene TRBJ2-7, with D perhaps matching TRBD1 or TRBD2 (6 bases each). Sequences were derived from blood, sampled at baseline. The CDR3 reads CASSPMGGTPYEQYF. CDR3 coding DNA: TGTGCCAGCAGCCCAATGGGGGGCACCCCCTACGAGCAGTACTTC.